A selection of T cell receptor beta chains follows, all from one sample in a study of blood T cell repertoires in COVID-19. Clones were read by immunoSEQ multiplex PCR, and TCRdb kept only the in-frame ones, dropping some. This repertoire shows roughly 140,000 clones, under 90% found once; its top ten account for about 7%. Sequencing was done on a sample of peripheral blood. These receptors were taken from a human donor in a cohort sampled during active COVID-19. Each CDR3 is given with its conserved first and last residue. The order of the fields is D gene, J gene, clone size, V gene, CDR3 DNA, CDR3 protein. D genes are given only for firm matches. Expanded clones are given a class, and other clones once, few, many or no size at all.

. TRBJ1-5 . TRBV6-5 TGTGCCAGCAGAAACTCGGGACACAGCAATCAGCCCCAGCATTTT CASRNSGHSNQPQHF
. TRBJ1-3 . TRBV6-4 TGTGCCAGCAGTCGGGAGGCTGGAAACACCATATATTTT CASSREAGNTIYF
TRBD1 TRBJ2-2 . TRBV6-1 TGTGCCAGCAGTGCACTGGCCGGGACAGGGGCCCCCGGGGAGCTGTTTTTT CASSALAGTGAPGELFF
. TRBJ2-5 once TRBV11-2 TGTGCCAGCAGCCGTATTAGACTCTCGGCCCAGTACTTC CASSRIRLSAQYF
. TRBJ2-1 . TRBV3-1/TRBV3-2 TGTGCCAGCAGCCAAGATCGATGGGCCCGCAACAATGAGCAGTTCTTC CASSQDRWARNNEQFF
. TRBJ1-5 . TRBV4-2 TGTGCCAGCAGCCAGTTTCGGGGGGCCGACCAGCCCCAGCATTTT CASSQFRGADQPQHF
TRBD1 TRBJ2-7 . TRBV7-2 TGTGCCAGCAGCTCCGGGACAGGGGCCTACGAGCAGTACTTC CASSSGTGAYEQYF
. TRBJ1-5 many TRBV9 TGTGCCAGCAGCGTAGGAGGCCCTAATCAGCCCCAGCATTTT CASSVGGPNQPQHF
TRBD2 TRBJ2-5 . TRBV15 TGTGCCACCAGCGGGGAACTAGCGGGGTCGCAAGAGACCCAGTACTTC CATSGELAGSQETQYF
TRBD1 TRBJ1-1 . TRBV7-6 TGTGCCAGCAGCTTAGCGAGAGTAGGGACAGGGCAAGGGAACACTGAAGCTTTCTTT CASSLARVGTGQGNTEAFF
TRBD1 TRBJ1-1 . TRBV18 TGTGCCAGCTCACCACTTGGTACAGGGACAGGGAGGGGCACTGAAGCTTTCTTT CASSPLGTGTGRGTEAFF
. TRBJ1-2 . TRBV7-2 TGTGCCAGCAGCCTAGACCGGGGAGCTAACTATGGCTACACCTTC CASSLDRGANYGYTF
. TRBJ1-3 . TRBV3-1/TRBV3-2 TGTGCCAGCAGCCAAGTGATAGCTTATGGAAACACCATATATTTT CASSQVIAYGNTIYF
TRBD1 TRBJ1-5 . TRBV7-2 TGTGCCAGCAGCTTAGGACAGGGGCAGCCCCAGCATTTT CASSLGQGQPQHF
TRBD2 TRBJ2-3 . TRBV4-3 TGCGCCAGCAGCCATACTAGCGGGGGGGACGATACGCAGTATTTT CASSHTSGGDDTQYF
. TRBJ1-5 . TRBV19 TGTGCCAGTAGTAAGGGACACTCAACTTATAGCAATCAGCCCCAGCATTTT CASSKGHSTYSNQPQHF
. TRBJ1-1 . TRBV9 TGTGCCAGCAGCGTAGCAGGTTTTGGAGGGAACACTGAAGCTTTCTTT CASSVAGFGGNTEAFF
TRBD1 TRBJ1-1 . TRBV5-1 TGCGCCAGCAGCCGGGAGGGGGCGGGGGACACTGAAGCTTTCTTT CASSREGAGDTEAFF
TRBD1 TRBJ1-5 few TRBV19 TGTGCCAGTAGTATAGAACAGGGGAGCCAGCCCCAGCATTTT CASSIEQGSQPQHF
. TRBJ1-1 . TRBV7-2 TGTGCCAGCAGCTTAGCGGGACTCATGAACACTGAAGCTTTCTTT CASSLAGLMNTEAFF
TRBD1 TRBJ2-7 . TRBV4-3 TGCGCCAGCAGCCAAGATTTCGGGGACAGGGTCTACGAGCAGTACTTC CASSQDFGDRVYEQYF
TRBD1 TRBJ1-2 . TRBV7-2 TGTGCCAGCAGCCAGGGGGTAGTAATAGCTAACTATGGCTACACCTTC CASSQGVVIANYGYTF
TRBD1 TRBJ2-1 . TRBV5-4 TGTGCCAGCAGCCCGGACAGGGGGCGCATTGGAGGGGATGAGCAGTTCTTC CASSPDRGRIGGDEQFF
TRBD1 TRBJ2-4 once TRBV28 TGTGCCAGCAGACGGGGACAGGGTACATACATTCAGTACTTC CASRRGQGTYIQYF
TRBD1 TRBJ1-2 . TRBV5-4 TGTGCCAGCAGCTTGGGGGGGGACAGGGGCGGCTATGGCTACACCTTC CASSLGGDRGGYGYTF
TRBD1 TRBJ1-6 . TRBV7-9 TGTGCCAGCAGCTTTTTCCGACAGGGGGCTCGCAATTCACCCCTCCACTTT CASSFFRQGARNSPLHF
. TRBJ1-4 . TRBV19 TGTGCCAGTAGTAAACCCCAGGGGACCGCTAATGAAAAACTGTTTTTT CASSKPQGTANEKLFF
. TRBJ1-6 few TRBV18 TGTGCCAGCTCACCAGGCCCGGGGGACTCACCCCTCCACTTT CASSPGPGDSPLHF
TRBD1 TRBJ2-1 . TRBV4-3 TGCGCCAGCAGCCAAGAACGTCAGGGGGTGGCTGAGCAGTTCTTC CASSQERQGVAEQFF
TRBD2 TRBJ2-1 once TRBV4-1 TGCGCCAGCAGCCAAAAGAATGGGCGGGGGGGTTCCTACAATGAGCAGTTCTTC CASSQKNGRGGSYNEQFF
TRBD2 TRBJ2-5 . TRBV7-6 TGTGCCAGCAGCCCGGTAGTAGCGGGGGGGCGAGAGACCCAGTACTTC CASSPVVAGGRETQYF
. TRBJ2-7 . TRBV19 TGTGCCAGTAGTCTGACTGCCCAAACCAACTACGAGCAGTACTTC CASSLTAQTNYEQYF
. TRBJ2-1 . TRBV5-1 TGCGCCAGCAGCTCCACACAGGGTCCCAATGAGCAGTTCTTC CASSSTQGPNEQFF